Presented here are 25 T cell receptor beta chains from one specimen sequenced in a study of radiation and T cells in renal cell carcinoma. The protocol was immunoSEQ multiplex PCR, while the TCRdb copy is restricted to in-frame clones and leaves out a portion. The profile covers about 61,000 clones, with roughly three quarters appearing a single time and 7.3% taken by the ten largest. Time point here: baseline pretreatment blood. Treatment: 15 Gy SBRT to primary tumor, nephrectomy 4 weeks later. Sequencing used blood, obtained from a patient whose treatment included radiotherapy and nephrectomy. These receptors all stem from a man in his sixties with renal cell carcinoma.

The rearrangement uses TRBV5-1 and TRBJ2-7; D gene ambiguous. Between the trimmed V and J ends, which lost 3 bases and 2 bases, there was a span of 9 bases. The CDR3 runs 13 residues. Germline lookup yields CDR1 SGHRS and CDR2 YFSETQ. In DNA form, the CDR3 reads TGCGCCAGCAGCTCCTATAACACCTACGAGCAGTACGTC. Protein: CASSSYNTYEQYV.

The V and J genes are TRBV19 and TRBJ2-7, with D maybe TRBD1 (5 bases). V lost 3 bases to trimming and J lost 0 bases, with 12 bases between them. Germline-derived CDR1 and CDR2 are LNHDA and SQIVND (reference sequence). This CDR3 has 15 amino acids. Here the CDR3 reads CASSIQTDFSYEQYF. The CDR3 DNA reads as TGTGCCAGTAGTATTCAGACAGACTTCTCCTACGAGCAGTACTTC.

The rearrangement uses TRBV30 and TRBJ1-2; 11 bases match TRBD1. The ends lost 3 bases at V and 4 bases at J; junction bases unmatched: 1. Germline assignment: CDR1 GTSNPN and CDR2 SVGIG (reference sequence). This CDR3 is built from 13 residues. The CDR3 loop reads CAWRDRGPYGYTF. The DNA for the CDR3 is TGTGCCTGGAGGGACAGGGGGCCCTATGGCTACACCTTC.

The CDR3 spells CASSQESLSGANVLTF. As DNA, the CDR3 is TGTGCCAGCAGCCAAGAAAGTCTCTCTGGGGCCAACGTCCTGACTTTC. This chain links TRBV4-2 with TRBJ2-6; D is undetermined. The CDR3 runs 16 residues. CDR1 is LGHNA and CDR2 is YNFKEQ in the germline V gene. Trimming left V 0 bases short and J 0 bases short, with 6 bases between.

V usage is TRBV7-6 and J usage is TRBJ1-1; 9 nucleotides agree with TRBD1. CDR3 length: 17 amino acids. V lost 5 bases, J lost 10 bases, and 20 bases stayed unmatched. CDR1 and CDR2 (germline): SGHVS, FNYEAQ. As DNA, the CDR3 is TGTGCCAGCAGCCCCCGGACAGGGGCGACGTCCCAAGGGTTAGCTTTCTTT. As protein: CASSPRTGATSQGLAFF.

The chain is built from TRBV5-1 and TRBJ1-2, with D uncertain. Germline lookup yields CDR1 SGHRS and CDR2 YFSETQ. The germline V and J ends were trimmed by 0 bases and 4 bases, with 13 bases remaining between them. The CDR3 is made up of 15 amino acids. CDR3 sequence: CASSLVGGEGYGYTF. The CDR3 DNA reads TGCGCCAGCAGCTTGGTAGGCGGGGAAGGCTATGGCTACACCTTC. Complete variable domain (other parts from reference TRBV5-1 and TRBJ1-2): KAGVTQTPRYLIKTRGQQVTLSCSPISGHRSVSWYQQTPGQGLQFLFEYFSETQRNKGNFPGRFSGRQFSNSRSEMNVSTLELGDSALYLCASSLVGGEGYGYTFGSGTRLTVV.

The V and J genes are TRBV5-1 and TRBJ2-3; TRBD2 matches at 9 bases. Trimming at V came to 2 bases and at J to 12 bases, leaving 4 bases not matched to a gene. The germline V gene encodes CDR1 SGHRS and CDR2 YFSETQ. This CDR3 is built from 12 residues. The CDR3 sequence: CASSFNSGGQYF. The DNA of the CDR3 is TGCGCCAGCAGCTTTAATAGCGGGGGACAGTATTTT.

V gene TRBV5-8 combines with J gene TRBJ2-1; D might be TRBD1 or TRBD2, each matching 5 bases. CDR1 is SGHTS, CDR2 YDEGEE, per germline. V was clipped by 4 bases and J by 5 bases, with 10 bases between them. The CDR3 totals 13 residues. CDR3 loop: CASSPGANNEQFF. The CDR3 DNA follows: TGTGCCAGCAGCCCCGGGGCCAACAATGAGCAGTTCTTC.

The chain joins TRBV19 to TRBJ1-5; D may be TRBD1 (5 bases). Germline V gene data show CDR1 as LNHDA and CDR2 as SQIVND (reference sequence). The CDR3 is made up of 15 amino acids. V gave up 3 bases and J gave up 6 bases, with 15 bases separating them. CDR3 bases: TGTGCCAGTAGTATGGGCAGGGCCTCGGGTCAGCCCCAGCATTTT. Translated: CASSMGRASGQPQHF.

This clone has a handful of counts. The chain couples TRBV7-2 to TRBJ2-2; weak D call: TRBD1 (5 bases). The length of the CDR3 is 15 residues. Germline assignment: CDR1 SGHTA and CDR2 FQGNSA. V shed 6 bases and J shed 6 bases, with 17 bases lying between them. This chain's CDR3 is CASRIGWGEAGELFF. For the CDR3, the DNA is TGTGCCAGCAGGATCGGGTGGGGCGAGGCCGGGGAGCTGTTTTTT.

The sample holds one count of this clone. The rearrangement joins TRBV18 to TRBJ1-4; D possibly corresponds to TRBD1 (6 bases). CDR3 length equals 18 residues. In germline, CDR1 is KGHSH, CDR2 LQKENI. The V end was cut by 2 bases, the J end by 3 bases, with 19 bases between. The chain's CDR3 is CASSPISQGGLPNEKLFF. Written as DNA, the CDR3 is TGTGCCAGCTCACCAATCTCACAGGGAGGACTGCCTAATGAAAAACTGTTTTTT.

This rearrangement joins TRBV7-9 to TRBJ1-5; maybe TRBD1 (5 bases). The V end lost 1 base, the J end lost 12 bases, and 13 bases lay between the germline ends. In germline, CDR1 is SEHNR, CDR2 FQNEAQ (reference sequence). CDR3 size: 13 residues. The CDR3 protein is CASSLGDSPNQHF. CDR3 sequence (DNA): TGTGCCAGCAGCTTAGGTGACAGTCCCAACCAGCATTTT.

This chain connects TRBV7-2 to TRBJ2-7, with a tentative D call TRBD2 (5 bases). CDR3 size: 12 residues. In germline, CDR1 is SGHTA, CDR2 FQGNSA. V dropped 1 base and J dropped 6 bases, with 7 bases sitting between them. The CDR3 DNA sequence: TGTGCCAGCAGCTTAGTCCGGGGCGAGCAGTACTTC. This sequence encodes CASSLVRGEQYF.

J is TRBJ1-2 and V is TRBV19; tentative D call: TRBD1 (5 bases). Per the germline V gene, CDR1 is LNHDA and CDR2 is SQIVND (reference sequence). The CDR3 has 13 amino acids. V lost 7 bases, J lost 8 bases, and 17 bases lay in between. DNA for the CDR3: TGTGCCAGTAACCAGGGAAAAATCGAGGGCTACACCTTC. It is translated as CASNQGKIEGYTF.

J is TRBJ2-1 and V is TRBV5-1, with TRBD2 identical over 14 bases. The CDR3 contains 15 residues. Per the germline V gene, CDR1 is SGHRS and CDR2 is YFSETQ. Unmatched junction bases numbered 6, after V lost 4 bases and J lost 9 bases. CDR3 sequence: CASSVGLAGVVEQFF. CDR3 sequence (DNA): TGCGCCAGCAGCGTGGGACTAGCGGGAGTAGTTGAGCAGTTCTTC.

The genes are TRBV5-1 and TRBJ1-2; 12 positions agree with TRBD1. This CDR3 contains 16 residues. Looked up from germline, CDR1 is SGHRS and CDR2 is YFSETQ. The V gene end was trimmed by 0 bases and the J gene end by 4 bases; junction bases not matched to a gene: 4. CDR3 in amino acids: CASSLDGTGGGYGYTF. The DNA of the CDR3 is TGCGCCAGCAGCTTGGACGGGACAGGGGGCGGCTATGGCTACACCTTC.

CDR3 nucleotide sequence: TGTGCCATCAGTGAGTCTGGGTCAACGAACACCGGGGAGCTGTTTTTT. Protein product: CAISESGSTNTGELFF. The chain has TRBV10-3 and TRBJ2-2; D unclear. V lost 0 bases, J lost 0 bases, and 8 bases lay in between. CDR1 and CDR2 from the germline V gene are ENHRY and SYGVKD. CDR3 length equals 16 residues.

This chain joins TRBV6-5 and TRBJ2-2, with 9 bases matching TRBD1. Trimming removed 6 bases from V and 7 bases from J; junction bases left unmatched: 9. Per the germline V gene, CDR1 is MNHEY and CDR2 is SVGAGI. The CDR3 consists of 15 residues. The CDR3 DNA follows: TGTGCCAGCAGGGAGACAGGGGGTTTCATCGGGGAGCTGTTTTTT. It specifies CASRETGGFIGELFF.

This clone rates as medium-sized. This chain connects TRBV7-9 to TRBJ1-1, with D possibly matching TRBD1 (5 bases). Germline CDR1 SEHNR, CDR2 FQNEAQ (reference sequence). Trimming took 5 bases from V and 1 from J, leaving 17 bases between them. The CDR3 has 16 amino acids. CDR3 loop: CASSRVVGRSNTEAFF. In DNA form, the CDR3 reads TGTGCCAGCAGCAGAGTGGTGGGGCGATCGAACACTGAAGCTTTCTTT.

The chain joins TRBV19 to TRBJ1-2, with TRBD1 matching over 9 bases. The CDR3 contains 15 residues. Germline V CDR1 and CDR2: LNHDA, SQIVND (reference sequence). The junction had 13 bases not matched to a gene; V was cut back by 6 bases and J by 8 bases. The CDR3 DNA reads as TGTGCCAGTAGGACGGGACAGGGTTTATCGGAGGGCTACACCTTC. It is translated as CASRTGQGLSEGYTF.

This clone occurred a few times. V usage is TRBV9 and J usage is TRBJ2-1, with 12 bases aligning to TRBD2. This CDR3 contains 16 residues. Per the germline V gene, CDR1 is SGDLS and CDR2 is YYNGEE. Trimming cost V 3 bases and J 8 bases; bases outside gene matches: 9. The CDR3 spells CASSDLAGGPRDEQFF. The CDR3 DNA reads TGTGCCAGCAGCGACCTAGCGGGAGGGCCTAGGGATGAGCAGTTCTTC.

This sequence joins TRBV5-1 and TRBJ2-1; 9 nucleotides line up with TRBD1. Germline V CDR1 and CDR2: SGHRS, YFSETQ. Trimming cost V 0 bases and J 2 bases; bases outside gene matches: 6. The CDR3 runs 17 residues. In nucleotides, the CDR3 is TGCGCCAGCAGCTTGGTTTCCGGGACAGGGCCCTACAATGAGCAGTTCTTC. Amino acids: CASSLVSGTGPYNEQFF.

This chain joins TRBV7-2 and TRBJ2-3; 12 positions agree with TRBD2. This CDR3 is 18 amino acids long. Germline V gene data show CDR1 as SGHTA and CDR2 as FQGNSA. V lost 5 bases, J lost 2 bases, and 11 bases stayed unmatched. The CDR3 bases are TGTGCCAGCAGCCTGGAGGCTAGCGGGGGGGCCGACACAGATACGCAGTATTTT. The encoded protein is CASSLEASGGADTDTQYF. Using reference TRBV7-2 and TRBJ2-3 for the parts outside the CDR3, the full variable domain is GAGVSQSPSNKVTEKGKDVELRCDPISGHTALYWYRQSLGQGLEFLIYFQGNSAPDKSGLPSDRFSAERTGGSVSTLTIQRTQQEDSAVYLCASSLEASGGADTDTQYFGPGTRLTVL.

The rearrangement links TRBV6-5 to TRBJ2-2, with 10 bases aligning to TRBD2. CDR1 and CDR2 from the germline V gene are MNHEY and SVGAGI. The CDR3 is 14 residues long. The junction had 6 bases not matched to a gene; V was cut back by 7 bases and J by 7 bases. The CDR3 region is CASKIAGGDGELFF. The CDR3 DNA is TGTGCCAGCAAGATAGCGGGAGGTGACGGGGAGCTGTTTTTT.

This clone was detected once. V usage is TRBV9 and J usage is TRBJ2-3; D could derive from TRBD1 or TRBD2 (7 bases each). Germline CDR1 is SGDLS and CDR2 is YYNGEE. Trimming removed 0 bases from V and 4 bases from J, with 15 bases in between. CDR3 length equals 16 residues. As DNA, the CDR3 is TGTGCCAGCAGCGTAGCAGGGGGGGGGCGTTCAGATACGCAGTATTTT. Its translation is CASSVAGGGRSDTQYF. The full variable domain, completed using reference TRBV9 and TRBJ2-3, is DSGVTQTPKHLITATGQRVTLRCSPRSGDLSVYWYQQSLDQGLQFLIQYYNGEERAKGNILERFSAQQFPDLHSELNLSSLELGDSALYFCASSVAGGGRSDTQYFGPGTRLTVL.